Listed here are 10 T cell receptor beta chains from one sample, sequenced in a study of cytomegalovirus exposure and HLA in healthy donors. The PCR was carried out with 60 Vbeta primers and 13 Jbeta primers. The data were produced by immunoSEQ multiplex PCR, yet TCRdb's version contains in-frame clones alone and is incomplete. The sample has some 130,000 clones, about four fifths seen once; the top ten hold 4.5% to 5%. The sequenced material came from PBMCs. The receptors here all came from a man aged 25-45 years in good health.

This clone was recorded only once. This chain links TRBV28 with TRBJ1-2, with 9 bases lining up with TRBD1. Per the germline V gene, CDR1 is MDHEN and CDR2 is SYDVKM. The V gene end was trimmed by 6 bases and the J gene end by 2 bases; junction bases not matched to a gene: 10. This CDR3 has 16 amino acids. CDR3 in amino acids: CASSPGVGTGNYGYTF. The DNA of the CDR3 is TGTGCCAGCAGCCCCGGCGTTGGGACAGGGAACTATGGCTACACCTTC.

This chain uses TRBV19 with TRBJ2-7; 10 bases map to TRBD1. The J segment lost 9 bases and the V segment lost 6 bases, leaving 5 bases of the junction unmatched. Germline V lookup: CDR1 LNHDA, CDR2 SQIVND (reference sequence). The CDR3 has 12 residues. CDR3 nucleotides: TGTGCCAGTAGGGGACAGGGGCTAGGGCAGTACTTC. It is translated as CASRGQGLGQYF. The whole variable domain, filled in from reference TRBV19 and TRBJ2-7, reads DGGITQSPKYLFRKEGQNVTLSCEQNLNHDAMYWYRQDPGQGLRLIYYSQIVNDFQKGDIAEGYSVSREKKESFPLTVTSAQKNPTAFYLCASRGQGLGQYFGPGTRLTVT.

The chain's CDR3 is CSAVGGDTEAFF. CDR3 in DNA: TGCAGCGCTGTAGGGGGGGACACTGAAGCTTTCTTT. The V gene is TRBV29-1, the J gene TRBJ1-1, with a tentative D call TRBD1 (6 bases). Germline V gives CDR1 SQVTM, CDR2 ANQGSEA. CDR3 length: 12 amino acids. Trimming took 7 bases from V and 3 from J, leaving 12 bases between them.

The rearrangement joins TRBV27 to TRBJ2-5; TRBD2 matches at 8 bases. V lost 3 bases, J lost 5 bases, and 8 bases stayed unmatched. The CDR3 length is 15 residues. Germline V gene sequence: CDR1 MNHEY, CDR2 SMNVEV (reference sequence). In DNA, the CDR3 is TGTGCCAGCAGTTTGGGAAGCGGGAGTGGTGAGACCCAGTACTTC. It codes for CASSLGSGSGETQYF.

The genes are TRBV29-1 and TRBJ2-1; D remains unclear. V was pared by 4 bases and J by 8 bases, with 9 bases between. This CDR3 region has 11 residues. The germline CDR1 and CDR2 sequences are SQVTM and ANQGSEA. CDR3 amino acids: CSVVGLYEQFF. CDR3 DNA sequence: TGCAGCGTTGTCGGGTTATATGAGCAGTTCTTC.

This clone has a handful of counts. V usage is TRBV19 and J usage is TRBJ1-2; possibly TRBD1 for D (6 bases). Trimming stripped 7 bases from V and 6 bases from J, with 18 bases between. Germline CDR1 reads LNHDA; CDR2 reads SQIVND (reference sequence). This CDR3 region has 14 residues. The DNA for the CDR3 is TGTGCCAGTAACTCCCCCGGGGGGGCGGATGGCTACACCTTC. Translating gives CASNSPGGADGYTF.

There are a few counts of this clone. The chain is built from TRBV5-6 and TRBJ2-2, with 8 nucleotides matching TRBD1. V shed 0 bases and J 6 bases; nucleotides not matched to a gene: 7. The CDR3 totals 16 residues. CDR1 is SGHDT and CDR2 is YYEEEE in the germline V gene. CDR3 DNA: TGTGCCAGCAGCTTGGGGGACAGGATAAGGGCCGGGGAGCTGTTTTTT. Protein product: CASSLGDRIRAGELFF.

The rearrangement joins TRBV7-9 to TRBJ2-1, with TRBD2 matching 9 bases. V shed 2 bases and J 8 bases; nucleotides not matched to a gene: 13. Germline V gives CDR1 SEHNR, CDR2 FQNEAQ (reference sequence). CDR3 length: 17 amino acids. The CDR3 reads CASSLRLAVRPVDEQFF. Written as DNA, the CDR3 is TGTGCCAGCAGCTTAAGACTAGCGGTAAGACCGGTGGATGAGCAGTTCTTC.

The V gene is TRBV18, the J gene TRBJ2-7; D gene unclear. Germline-derived CDR1 and CDR2 are KGHSH and LQKENI. The CDR3 runs to 13 residues. V gave up 0 bases and J gave up 4 bases, with 7 bases separating them. The CDR3 DNA follows: TGTGCCAGCTCACCACCGCTGCGATACGAGCAGTACTTC. Its translation is CASSPPLRYEQYF.

A single count supports this clone. Given a far larger clone just one base away, this is likely a sequencing read error. The same CDR3 also results from other DNA sequences found in this sample. The CDR3 DNA reads TGTGCCAGCAGCCAGGGAGCGGGAGCGGTAGATACGCAGTATTTT. This sequence encodes CASSQGAGAVDTQYF. The genes are TRBV4-2 and TRBJ2-3; 8 bases line up with TRBD2. CDR1 is LGHNA and CDR2 is YNFKEQ in the germline V gene. The J segment lost 5 bases and the V segment lost 3 bases, leaving 7 bases of the junction unmatched. The CDR3 consists of 15 residues.